A selection of T cell receptor beta chains follows, all from one sample in a study of identical twins. MiXCR, run by TCRdb on the 5' RACE reads, gives a single entry per CDR3 protein. The table has roughly 230,000 distinct CDR3 sequences, about 8.3% seen once. This sample also appeared in a second study, on yellow fever vaccine responses in identical twins.

Sequenced material: CD8+ T cells sorted from blood. These receptor sequences come from a young woman in good health. CDR3s include the opening cysteine and the closing phenylalanine or tryptophan. The D gene is left open where the match is weak. Part of the rows lack a size; the others show once, few, many or a class for expanded clones.

V: TRBV7-6; size: few; J: TRBJ2-3; D: -; DNA: TGTGCCAGCAGCGACCAACCACTAGTTACAGATACGCAGTATTTT; CDR3: CASSDQPLVTDTQYF
V: TRBV29-1; size: many; J: TRBJ2-1; D: -; DNA: TGCAGCATCGTGGGGCGGAATGAGCAGTTCTTC; CDR3: CSIVGRNEQFF
V: TRBV20-1; size: many; J: TRBJ2-4; D: -; DNA: TGCAGTGCCCGCGGTCGGGGAGGAAACATTCAGTACTTC; CDR3: CSARGRGGNIQYF
V: TRBV11-2; size: -; J: TRBJ2-1; D: -; DNA: TGTGCCAGCAGCTTGTCGGGGCCCTTAGGCAATGAGCAGTTCTTC; CDR3: CASSLSGPLGNEQFF
V: TRBV9; size: few; J: TRBJ2-3; D: TRBD2; DNA: TGTGCCAGCAGCGTAGAATGGACTAGCGGCACAGATACGCAGTATTTT; CDR3: CASSVEWTSGTDTQYF
V: TRBV11-2; size: few; J: TRBJ2-7; D: TRBD2; DNA: TGTGCCAGCAGCGGGCGGGGGAGGGCTCGAGACGAGCAGTACTTC; CDR3: CASSGRGRARDEQYF
V: TRBV5-1; size: many; J: TRBJ2-1; D: TRBD2; DNA: TGCGCCAGCAGCCTGTCCTCTAGCGGGGGTTACAATGAGCAGTTCTTC; CDR3: CASSLSSSGGYNEQFF
V: TRBV11-2; size: -; J: TRBJ2-7; D: TRBD1; DNA: TGTGCCAGCAGCCCAGGGAACTCGGGGACAGGTCCTTTCTACGAGCAGTACTTC; CDR3: CASSPGNSGTGPFYEQYF
V: TRBV12-3/TRBV12-4; size: many; J: TRBJ2-1; D: -; DNA: TGTGCCAGCAGTTTCAGCGGCGGGCAGTTCTTC; CDR3: CASSFSGGQFF
V: TRBV5-1; size: many; J: TRBJ2-7; D: -; DNA: TGCGCCAGCAGCTGGGAGTCCTACGAGCAGTACTTC; CDR3: CASSWESYEQYF
V: TRBV16; size: few; J: TRBJ2-3; D: -; DNA: TGTGCCAGCAGCCCAATGGGGGATACGCAGTATTTT; CDR3: CASSPMGDTQYF
V: TRBV6-2/TRBV6-3; size: many; J: TRBJ2-7; D: TRBD2; DNA: TGTGCCAGCGGGGGGGGATTCTCCTACGAGCAGTACTTC; CDR3: CASGGGFSYEQYF
V: TRBV29-1; size: many; J: TRBJ2-7; D: -; DNA: TGCAGCGCCCAGAGATCGGGACGGAACTACGAGCAGTACTTC; CDR3: CSAQRSGRNYEQYF
V: TRBV6-2/TRBV6-3; size: -; J: TRBJ2-2; D: -; DNA: TGTGCCAGCAACATACAGGGTACCGGGGAGCTGTTTTTT; CDR3: CASNIQGTGELFF
V: TRBV2; size: few; J: TRBJ2-2; D: -; DNA: TGTGCCAGCTGGACAGTTACCGGGGAGCTGTTTTTT; CDR3: CASWTVTGELFF
V: TRBV27; size: few; J: TRBJ2-5; D: -; DNA: TGTGCCAGCACAGGGGGGGAAGAGACCCAGTACTTC; CDR3: CASTGGEETQYF
V: TRBV29-1; size: many; J: TRBJ2-2; D: TRBD2; DNA: TGCAGCGTTGTTGGTAGCGGGGCCGGGGAGCTGTTTTTT; CDR3: CSVVGSGAGELFF
V: TRBV6-2/TRBV6-3; size: many; J: TRBJ2-7; D: TRBD1; DNA: TGTGCCAGCAGTCATCCGGACAGGGCAGTCGACGAGCAGTACTTC; CDR3: CASSHPDRAVDEQYF
V: TRBV5-1; size: many; J: TRBJ2-5; D: TRBD1; DNA: TGCGCCAGCAGCACCTACAGGGGGCTTGAAGAGACCCAGTACTTC; CDR3: CASSTYRGLEETQYF
V: TRBV6-2/TRBV6-3; size: few; J: TRBJ2-3; D: -; DNA: TGTGCCAGCAGTTATATGTCGGCAGATACGCAGTATTTT; CDR3: CASSYMSADTQYF
V: TRBV4-3; size: -; J: TRBJ1-4; D: TRBD1; DNA: TGCGCCAGCAGCCAAGACGGACAGGGTGATGAAAAACTGTTTTTT; CDR3: CASSQDGQGDEKLFF
V: TRBV5-1; size: -; J: TRBJ2-1; D: TRBD2; DNA: TGCGCCAGCAGCGCTTATTCTAGCGGGGTTGCCTACAATGAGCAGTTCTTC; CDR3: CASSAYSSGVAYNEQFF
V: TRBV2; size: -; J: TRBJ1-1; D: -; DNA: TGTGCCAGCAGTCCTCCCGGGATTGAGGTCACTGAAGCTTTCTTT; CDR3: CASSPPGIEVTEAFF
V: TRBV6-4; size: many; J: TRBJ2-3; D: TRBD2; DNA: TGTGCCAGCAGTACTAGCGGGGGGGCAGATACGCAGTATTTT; CDR3: CASSTSGGADTQYF
V: TRBV12-3/TRBV12-4; size: -; J: TRBJ2-1; D: -; DNA: TGTACCAGCAGTCCCCGGGAAGGGGGTATCTACAATGAGCAGTTCTTC; CDR3: CTSSPREGGIYNEQFF
V: TRBV6-5; size: few; J: TRBJ2-1; D: TRBD2; DNA: TGTGCCAGCAGTTACTCGATATTGGGGGGGGGTAATGAGCAGTTCTTC; CDR3: CASSYSILGGGNEQFF